This TCR beta chain was identified during a study of blood T cells in healthy people across ages. A second 7 to 11 cycle PCR used barcoded and J-beta primers. From the 5' RACE reads, TCRdb called clonotypes with MiXCR, one entry per CDR3 protein. The data contain 800,000 to 950,000 distinct CDR3 sequences, about 27% of them singletons. CDR3 length: 13 amino acids. V lost 3 bases and J 6 bases, leaving 11 bases between the germline ends. The germline V gene has CDR1 MDHEN and CDR2 SYDVKM. This clonotype was counted only a few times. These data also featured in a second study, about T cells of mothers and their children.

The V and J genes are TRBV28 and TRBJ1-2; possible D gene TRBD1, 5 bases. Material: blood. This receptor was obtained from a woman aged 40 to 49 in good health. This CDR3 is CASSFQGVNGYTF. CDR3 DNA sequence: TGTGCCAGCAGTTTTCAAGGGGTTAATGGCTACACCTTC.